This TCR beta chain was retrieved from a study of control samples from healthy donors and cancer patients. CDR3 length: 18 amino acids. V was clipped by 3 bases and J by 1 base; unmatched bases: 6. CDR1 MGHRA and CDR2 YSYEKL come from the germline V gene. Sequencing used immunoSEQ multiplex PCR; TCRdb keeps in-frame clones, though not all of them. The repertoire holds 110,000 or so clones, around four fifths seen once, with around 13% in the top ten. Sequencing was done on a sample of blood. The chain has TRBV4-1 and TRBJ2-3; the match to TRBD2 covers 14 bases. This TCR derives from a woman aged 45-59 years in good health. CDR3 in DNA: TGCGCCAGCAGCCATGCTCCGGGACTAGCGGGGGGCACAGATACGCAGTATTTT. It specifies CASSHAPGLAGGTDTQYF.